Listed below are T cell receptor beta chains from one sample, sequenced in a study of CD8+ T cells in alopecia areata. Libraries were prepared by immunoSEQ multiplex PCR; TCRdb keeps only in-frame clonotypes and omits some of them. The sample holds hundreds of thousands of clones, roughly 60% seen once. Specimen: CD4+ T cells sorted from blood, collected at week 52, from a patient treated with tofacitinib. Receptors were obtained from a human donor with alopecia areata. CDR3s leave out the opening cysteine and the closing phenylalanine or tryptophan. The order of the fields is J gene, V gene, clone size, CDR3 protein. Only some rows state a clone size, as once, few, many or a class for expanded clones.

TRBJ2-7 TRBV7-8 NA ASSPPGYEQY
TRBJ2-2 TRBV9 once ASSVSTGLRTGELF
TRBJ2-3 TRBV5-1 NA ASSPGTGTDTQY
TRBJ2-1 TRBV5-1 NA ASSLTQSYNEQF
TRBJ2-7 TRBV29-1 few SALEAYEQY
TRBJ1-3 TRBV5-1 few ASSSQGTRDTIY
TRBJ2-7 TRBV2 few ASSDGTVPYEQY
TRBJ1-4 TRBV2 few ASSDPGQGGSQAKLF
TRBJ1-1 TRBV30 NA VCDKVQAF
TRBJ1-5 TRBV27 NA ASSSDRGRNQPQH
TRBJ1-6 TRBV7-6 NA ASSQDITTDNSPLH
TRBJ1-2 TRBV30 NA AWSWQDHGYT
TRBJ1-5 TRBV4-3 NA ASSQERGDQPQH
TRBJ2-1 TRBV29-1 NA SVGGASPNNEQF
TRBJ2-5 TRBV9 NA ASSASGGQETQY
TRBJ2-1 TRBV5-1 NA ASTRGQSYNEQF
TRBJ2-1 TRBV7-2 few ASSRGGTSYNEQF
TRBJ1-5 TRBV5-1 NA ASSLVPDSNQPQH
TRBJ1-6 TRBV7-3 NA ASSLGTGTNSPLH
TRBJ1-3 TRBV15 once ATSRDRTYSGNTIY
TRBJ1-6 TRBV7-2 NA ASTSTTVYNSPLH
TRBJ2-3 TRBV7-9 many ASSLGTDTQY
TRBJ2-7 TRBV4-2 NA ASSQSSTGLASYEQY
TRBJ2-3 TRBV5-1 few ASSLRGMGTDTQY
TRBJ2-2 TRBV27 NA ASSYNTGELF
TRBJ2-7 TRBV11-2 few ASSLVGQGYEQY
TRBJ2-5 TRBV7-2 NA ASSSYPLRGETQY
TRBJ2-3 TRBV5-4 NA ASSLMSGATDTQY
TRBJ2-7 TRBV29-1 NA SVGKGRYEQY
TRBJ2-1 TRBV5-1 NA ASSLESQVNEQF
TRBJ2-5 TRBV18 NA ASSRKGTDQETQY
TRBJ2-2 TRBV14 NA ASSQGRGYTGELF
TRBJ1-1 TRBV9 NA ASSFGVGGTEAF
TRBJ1-3 TRBV6-5 NA ASSYAGGNTIY
TRBJ2-2 TRBV29-1 NA SVVSFGTGELF
TRBJ2-7 TRBV13 NA ASSQTGNYEQY
TRBJ2-7 TRBV5-1 NA ASSEVWYEQY
TRBJ2-7 TRBV4-1 once ASSQGLAGGYEQY
TRBJ1-1 TRBV2 few ASTVSSFLEAF
TRBJ1-5 TRBV19 NA ASSTESNQPQH
TRBJ2-5 TRBV29-1 NA SVEVGQETQY
TRBJ2-3 TRBV5-1 NA ASSAGGPTDTQY
TRBJ2-7 TRBV4-2 few ASSRSATYEQY
TRBJ2-4 TRBV5-1 once ASSLGGPPDGGY
TRBJ2-1 TRBV29-1 NA SVNEAEQF
TRBJ2-5 TRBV19 NA ASSRGGLRSQY